Listed below are T cell receptor beta chains from one sample, sequenced in a study of cytomegalovirus exposure and HLA in healthy donors. TCRdb's table, derived via immunoSEQ multiplex PCR, lists solely in-frame clones and lacks some. The sample has 60,000 to 75,000 clones, roughly 67% seen once. Sequencing input: PBMCs. Every receptor here comes from a man aged 50 or older in good health and CMV-seronegative. CDR3s include the opening cysteine and the closing phenylalanine or tryptophan.

V gene: TRBV9; CDR3 length: 15; J gene: TRBJ1-2; CDR3 protein: CASSEEGGSNYGYTF
V gene: TRBV6-5; CDR3 length: 14; J gene: TRBJ1-2; CDR3 protein: CASSYSGGSHSYTF
V gene: TRBV7-6; CDR3 length: 15; J gene: TRBJ2-7; CDR3 protein: CASSPSGTGVYEQYF
V gene: TRBV7-9; CDR3 length: 15; J gene: TRBJ2-7; CDR3 protein: CASSLISGAGYEQYF
V gene: TRBV7-3; CDR3 length: 15; J gene: TRBJ1-4; CDR3 protein: CASSLTGGRSEKLFF
V gene: TRBV5-1; CDR3 length: 13; J gene: TRBJ1-1; CDR3 protein: CASSRGMGGRGFF
V gene: TRBV30; CDR3 length: 15; J gene: TRBJ1-4; CDR3 protein: CALRGPPTHNEKLFF
V gene: TRBV9; CDR3 length: 15; J gene: TRBJ1-3; CDR3 protein: CASSEDRFSGNTIYF
V gene: TRBV11-3; CDR3 length: 17; J gene: TRBJ2-2; CDR3 protein: CASSLGRGQGQAGELFF
V gene: TRBV7-6; CDR3 length: 15; J gene: TRBJ2-1; CDR3 protein: CASSFSPSGGFEQFF
V gene: TRBV7-2; CDR3 length: 14; J gene: TRBJ2-5; CDR3 protein: CASKAGGPQGTQYF
V gene: TRBV6-1; CDR3 length: 12; J gene: TRBJ1-2; CDR3 protein: CASSEQDYGYTF
V gene: TRBV5-4; CDR3 length: 14; J gene: TRBJ1-2; CDR3 protein: CASSLSRGLGGYTF
V gene: TRBV11-2; CDR3 length: 14; J gene: TRBJ2-7; CDR3 protein: CASSLDGGLDEQYF
V gene: TRBV6-4; CDR3 length: 13; J gene: TRBJ1-5; CDR3 protein: CASSQGSNQPQHF
V gene: TRBV7-8; CDR3 length: 14; J gene: TRBJ1-5; CDR3 protein: CASAPRDVSQPQHF
V gene: TRBV18; CDR3 length: 15; J gene: TRBJ2-6; CDR3 protein: CASHLQGPGANVLTF
V gene: TRBV7-3; CDR3 length: 16; J gene: TRBJ2-2; CDR3 protein: CASSLLTGGDTGELFF
V gene: TRBV19; CDR3 length: 15; J gene: TRBJ2-5; CDR3 protein: CASSIVGGNQETQYF